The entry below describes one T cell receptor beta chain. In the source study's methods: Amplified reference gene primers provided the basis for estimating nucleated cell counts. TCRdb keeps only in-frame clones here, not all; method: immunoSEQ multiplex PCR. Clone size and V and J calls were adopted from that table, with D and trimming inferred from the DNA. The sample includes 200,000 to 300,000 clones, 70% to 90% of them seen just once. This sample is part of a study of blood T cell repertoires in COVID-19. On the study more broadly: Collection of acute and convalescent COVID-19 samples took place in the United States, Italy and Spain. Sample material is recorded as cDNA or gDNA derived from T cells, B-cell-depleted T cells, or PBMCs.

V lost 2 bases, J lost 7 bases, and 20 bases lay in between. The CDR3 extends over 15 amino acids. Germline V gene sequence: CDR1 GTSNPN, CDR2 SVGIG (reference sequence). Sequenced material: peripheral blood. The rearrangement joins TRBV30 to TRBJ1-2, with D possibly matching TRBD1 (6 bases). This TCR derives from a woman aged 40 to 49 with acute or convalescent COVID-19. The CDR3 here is CAWSSLQGLVGGYTF. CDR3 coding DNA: TGTGCCTGGAGTTCTTTACAGGGCCTGGTAGGTGGCTACACCTTC.